The 15 T cell receptor beta chains reported below all come from one sample, sequenced in a study of CD4 and CD8 cells across lung adenocarcinoma regions. Using its own MiXCR run on the PCR reads, TCRdb lists one record per CDR3 protein. Counted here are about 8,000 distinct CDR3 sequences, 50% to 60% occurring once; the ten biggest clones make up roughly 24%. The specimen was CD4+ T cells from the center of a lung tumor. These receptors originate from a female donor with lung adenocarcinoma. The CD4 and CD8 labels of this study may be unreliable.

The rearrangement links TRBV14 to TRBJ2-1; 7 nucleotides agree with TRBD1. The DNA matches TRBJ2-5 better at its end, which makes the J call doubtful. Germline CDR1 SGHDN, CDR2 FVKESK. This CDR3 spans 15 amino acids. The CDR3 region is CASSQKGQVLGTQYF. The CDR3 DNA sequence: TGTGCCAGCAGCCAGAAAGGACAGGTCTTAGGGACCCAGTACTTC.

Only a few counts were recorded for this clonotype. V is TRBV12-3 or TRBV12-4 and J is TRBJ2-1; D might be TRBD1 or TRBD2, each matching 5 bases. CDR3 size: 15 residues. V was clipped by 1 base and J by 4 bases, with 11 bases between them. The CDR3 reads CASSLDGTGYNEQFF. The CDR3 coding sequence is TGTGCCAGCAGTTTAGATGGGACGGGTTACAATGAGCAGTTCTTC.

By sample share, this clonotype is medium-sized. The rearrangement joins TRBV24-1 to TRBJ2-2; TRBD1 matches at 7 bases. The CDR3 covers 18 residues. Germline loops: CDR1 KGHDR, CDR2 SFDVKD. V lost 2 bases and J lost 7; bases outside the gene matches: 15. The CDR3 protein is CATSDYGAGGDRGGELFF. The DNA of the CDR3 is TGTGCCACCAGTGATTATGGGGCAGGGGGAGATAGAGGCGGGGAGCTGTTTTTT.

Ten or more counts support this clonotype. V is TRBV6-1 and J is TRBJ2-1; tentative D call: TRBD1 (6 bases). Germline V gene lookup returns CDR1 MNHNS and CDR2 SASEGT. Trimming left V 2 bases short and J 0 bases short, with 11 bases between. This CDR3 region has 16 residues. The CDR3 here is CASSEWGQGSYNEQFF. As DNA, the CDR3 is TGTGCCAGCAGTGAATGGGGACAAGGCTCCTACAATGAGCAGTTCTTC.

This clonotype has ten or more counts. A read error is possible here, since a much larger clone lies one base away. This chain joins TRBV6-1 and TRBJ2-5; D might be TRBD1 (5 bases). Near its end, the DNA agrees better with TRBJ2-7, so the J call may be wrong. The germline gives CDR1 MNHNS, CDR2 SASEGT. This CDR3 is 13 amino acids long. The CDR3 DNA is TGTGCCAGCAGTATGGACACGAACGGCGAGCAGTACTTC. It yields the protein CASSMDTNGEQYF.

The chain employs TRBV6-1 and TRBJ2-1; D possibly corresponds to TRBD1 (6 bases). The CDR3 extends over 14 amino acids. Germline CDR1 MNHNS, CDR2 SASEGT. Deletions cut 6 bases from V and 0 bases from J, with 9 bases between. CDR3 sequence reads: CASSQGSSYNEQFF. The CDR3 region has the DNA TGTGCCAGCAGCCAGGGGAGCTCCTACAATGAGCAGTTCTTC.

The chain is built from TRBV6-1 and TRBJ2-3; D is unresolved. V was trimmed by 5 bases and J by 2 bases, leaving 20 bases between them. CDR1 is MNHNS and CDR2 is SASEGT in the germline V gene. The CDR3 is made up of 17 amino acids. The chain's CDR3 is CASSRDPTGGYTDTQYF. CDR3 DNA sequence: TGTGCCAGCAGTAGAGACCCCACGGGCGGATACACAGATACGCAGTATTTT.

The V and J genes are TRBV6-1 and TRBJ2-4; D might be TRBD1 or TRBD2, each matching 6 bases. This CDR3 is built from 14 residues. Germline values: CDR1 MNHNS, CDR2 SASEGT. V gave up 7 bases and J gave up 13 bases, with 23 bases separating them. The CDR3 DNA follows: TGTGCCAGCACCCCCGGGGGCCCCCGAACTGAGCAGTACTTC. It yields the protein CASTPGGPRTEQYF.

Turning to this clonotype: One end of the junction is discordant with germline, which a read error may explain. The J gene is TRBJ2-6, the V gene TRBV6-5; D tentatively fits TRBD1 or TRBD2 (6 bases each). Germline V gene sequence: CDR1 MNHEY, CDR2 SVGAGI. This CDR3 is built from 19 residues. CDR3 in amino acids: CASSSPTAKTTSGAYVQNF. Written as DNA, the CDR3 is TGTGCCAGCAGTTCGCCGACAGCAAAGACAACCTCGGGGGCCTACGTGCAGAATTTC.

The chain combines TRBV27 with TRBJ1-2; perhaps TRBD1 as D (6 bases). Germline V gives CDR1 MNHEY, CDR2 SMNVEV (reference sequence). The CDR3 is 12 residues long. Trimming cost V 6 bases and J 7 bases, with 12 bases left between them. CDR3 amino acids: CASRTGIVGYTF. DNA for the CDR3: TGTGCCAGCAGAACAGGGATCGTTGGCTACACCTTC.

For the CDR3, the DNA is TGTGCCAGCAGTAGAACCGGACAGGGGGGCTACGAGCAGTACTTC. The encoded protein is CASSRTGQGGYEQYF. The V and J genes are TRBV27 and TRBJ2-1, with 10 bases matching TRBD1. The DNA end favors TRBJ2-7, so the J call may be wrong. Per the germline V gene, CDR1 is MNHEY and CDR2 is SMNVEV (reference sequence). The CDR3 loop spans 15 amino acids.

To note about this clonotype: Its ends do not fully match the called genes, so a read error is possible. The genes are TRBV4-1 and TRBJ2-3; 9 bases line up with TRBD2. The CDR3 covers 15 residues. The germline gives CDR1 MGHRA, CDR2 YSYEKL. CDR3 region: CASSEAGGAKDTQYF. Here the CDR3 DNA reads TGCGCCAGCAGTGAGGCGGGAGGGGCCAAAGACACGCAGTATTTC.

The chain carries TRBV6-1 and TRBJ2-3, with 10 bases aligning to TRBD2. The CDR3 consists of 15 residues. Trimming at V came to 6 bases and at J to 0 bases, leaving 3 bases not matched to a gene. The germline V gene encodes CDR1 MNHNS and CDR2 SASEGT. The CDR3 coding sequence is TGTGCCAGCAGCCCGACTAGCGGGAGCACAGATACGCAGTATTTT. Translation: CASSPTSGSTDTQYF.

The chain is built from TRBV27 and TRBJ2-1; tentative D call: TRBD2 (5 bases). The CDR3 is 12 amino acids. The germline V and J ends were trimmed by 2 bases and 6 bases, with 5 bases remaining between them. Germline V gene lookup returns CDR1 MNHEY and CDR2 SMNVEV (reference sequence). DNA for the CDR3: TGTGCCAGCAGTTTAGCGGGCAATGAGCAGTTCTTC. Its protein is CASSLAGNEQFF.

This clonotype was found many times. The V and J genes are TRBV4-1 and TRBJ2-1, with 8 bases matching TRBD1. Looked up from germline, CDR1 is MGHRA and CDR2 is YSYEKL. This CDR3 spans 16 amino acids. V gave up 0 bases and J gave up 4 bases; unmatched junction bases: 5. The CDR3 coding sequence is TGCGCCAGCAGCCAAGATCTTGGGACAGGTTACAATGAGCAGTTCTTC. Encoded protein: CASSQDLGTGYNEQFF.